This TCR beta chain derives from a study of T cells in Graves' hyperthyroidism and ophthalmopathy. Findings and caveats of the study: Among thyroid clonotypes expanded above 0.001, most also appeared in blood. Prediction of ophthalmopathy progression came a median approximately 6.5 months pre-onset. Classification by a 13 V-J model distinguished ophthalmopathy from stable hyperthyroidism.

RNA transcripts were the template for amplifying TCR beta CDR3 regions. RT-PCR in the first round (using the HTBI primer set) targeted the TCR CDR3. One entry per CDR3 protein, called by TCRdb with MiXCR from the multiplex PCR reads. The data show just under 750,000 distinct CDR3 sequences, with approximately 36% seen just once and around 32% held by the top ten. The table lists this clonotype with many counts. Its antigen remains unknown. The ends were cut back, 4 bases at V and 1 base at J, with 4 bases in the middle. CDR1 and CDR2 from the germline V gene are SGHVS and FNYEAQ. The CDR3 consists of 13 residues. Stable Graves' hyperthyroidism meant no ophthalmopathy progression within 18 months.

Sequencing was done on a sample of blood. This TCR derives from a woman in her 40s with Graves' hyperthyroidism. The chain combines TRBV7-6 with TRBJ2-2; no clear D. The CDR3 sequence: CASSWGNTGELFF. DNA for the CDR3: TGTGCCAGCAGCTGGGGGAACACCGGGGAGCTGTTTTTT.